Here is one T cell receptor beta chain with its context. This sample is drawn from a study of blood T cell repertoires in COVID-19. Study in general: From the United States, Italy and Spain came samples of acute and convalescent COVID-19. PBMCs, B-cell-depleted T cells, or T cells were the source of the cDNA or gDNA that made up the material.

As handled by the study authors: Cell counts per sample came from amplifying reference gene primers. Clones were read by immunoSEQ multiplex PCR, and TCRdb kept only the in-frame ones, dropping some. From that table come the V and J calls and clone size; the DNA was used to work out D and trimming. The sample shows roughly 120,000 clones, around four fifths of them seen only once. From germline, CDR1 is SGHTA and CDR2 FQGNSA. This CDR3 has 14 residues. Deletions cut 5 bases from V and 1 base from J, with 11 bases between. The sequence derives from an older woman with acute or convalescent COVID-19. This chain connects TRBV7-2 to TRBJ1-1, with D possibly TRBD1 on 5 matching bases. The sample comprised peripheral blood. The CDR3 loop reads CASSLGAGNTEAFF. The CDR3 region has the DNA TGTGCCAGCAGCCTAGGGGCGGGGAACACTGAAGCTTTCTTT.